A single sample gave rise to the 6 T cell receptor beta chains below, sequenced in a study of radiotherapy plus CTLA-4 blockade in lung cancer listed by TCRdb under 2018. The protocol used for the library was the immunoSEQ multiplex PCR assay. TCRdb limited this immuneACCESS table to in-frame rearrangements with V and J called. A share of clones is missing; checked studies link under half to unresolved V genes, and the rest is unexplained. The sample includes over 80,000 clones, with about 80% observed a single time. The ten largest clones capture 0.84% of the sample. The sequencing here drew on peripheral blood, taken from a patient treated with radiotherapy plus ipilimumab. These receptors all stem from a human donor with non-small cell lung cancer who had stable disease on radiotherapy plus ipilimumab.

The genes are TRBV5-1 and TRBJ1-2; TRBD1 might be the D (5 bases). V lost 2 bases, J lost 6 bases, and 5 bases lay in between. The germline V gene has CDR1 SGHRS and CDR2 YFSETQ. This CDR3 comprises 11 residues. The CDR3 protein is CASSFRDGYTF. As DNA, the CDR3 is TGCGCCAGCAGCTTCAGGGATGGCTACACCTTC.

V is TRBV9 and J is TRBJ2-1; 10 bases are shared with TRBD2. CDR3 length equals 17 residues. The trim removed 3 bases at V and 0 bases at J, leaving 6 bases unmatched. The germline CDR1 and CDR2 sequences are SGDLS and YYNGEE. The CDR3 sequence is CASSASVAGGSYNEQFF. For the CDR3, the DNA is TGTGCCAGCAGCGCCTCAGTAGCGGGGGGCTCCTACAATGAGCAGTTCTTC.

V usage is TRBV7-3 and J usage is TRBJ2-7, with 8 bases identical to TRBD2. Germline CDR1 reads SGHTA; CDR2 reads FQGTGA. V dropped 1 base and J dropped 4; count of bases not matched to a gene: 9. The CDR3 sequence is 16 residues long. The CDR3 region has the DNA TGTGCCAGCAGCTTAAAATGGTCTAGCGGGTCTTACGAGCAGTACTTC. It encodes CASSLKWSSGSYEQYF.

The chain is built from TRBV9 and TRBJ1-1; TRBD1 might be the D (5 bases). Germline CDR1 is SGDLS and CDR2 is YYNGEE. V lost 6 bases, J lost 4 bases, and 22 bases lay in between. This CDR3 comprises 16 residues. The CDR3 region has the DNA TGTGCCAGCAACCCAGGTTGGGGGTCGGTGGGCACTGAAGCTTTCTTT. Residues: CASNPGWGSVGTEAFF.

The chain combines TRBV28 with TRBJ2-1; 10 bases are a match to TRBD2. Germline V lookup: CDR1 MDHEN, CDR2 SYDVKM. After removal of 6 bases from V and 7 bases from J, the junction contained 12 bases not matched to a gene. The CDR3 has 16 amino acids. The CDR3 nucleotides read TGTGCCAGCAGCCCTAGCGGGGGTCGGTCGTATAATGAGCAGTTCTTC. Translated, it gives CASSPSGGRSYNEQFF.

The chain has TRBV19 and TRBJ1-5, with D uncertain. Germline assignment: CDR1 LNHDA and CDR2 SQIVND (reference sequence). V lost 2 bases and J 1 base, leaving 9 bases between the germline ends. There are 15 residues in the CDR3. CDR3 protein: CASSIMGGSNQPQHF. In nucleotides, the CDR3 is TGTGCCAGTAGTATAATGGGCGGCAGCAATCAGCCCCAGCATTTT.